Shown below are 3 T cell receptor beta chains from a single sample sequenced in a study of glioma-infiltrating T cells after dendritic cell vaccination (dated by TCRdb to between 2015 and 2016). The receptor library was made with the immunoSEQ multiplex PCR assay. TCRdb obtained this table from immuneACCESS and retained in-frame rearrangements with V and J assigned. These tables miss some clones; where compared with another copy, unresolved V genes account for less than half of the shortfall, and the remainder is unexplained. In all, the sample holds about 99,000 clones, and roughly four fifths of those were seen once. The top ten constitute 10% to 15% of the sample. The sequencing used blood, collected before dendritic cell vaccination. These receptors were collected from a human donor with glioblastoma.

Only one count was recorded for this clone. In DNA form, the CDR3 reads TGTGCCAGCAGCTTAGATAGGGGTATCAGGGAGACCCAGTACTTC. It specifies CASSLDRGIRETQYF. The chain links TRBV7-8 to TRBJ2-5; D is possibly TRBD1 (5 bases). CDR1 is SGHVS and CDR2 is FQNEAQ in the germline V gene. V lost 1 base, J lost 5 bases, and 14 bases lay in between. This CDR3 contains 15 residues.

This chain joins TRBV30 and TRBJ2-6; 7 bases fit TRBD2. From germline, CDR1 is GTSNPN and CDR2 SVGIG (reference sequence). CDR3 length: 15 amino acids. V was pared by 3 bases and J by 3 bases, with 5 bases of the junction left unmatched. CDR3 protein: CAWSEGGFGANVLTF. The CDR3 DNA reads as TGTGCCTGGAGCGAGGGAGGGTTTGGGGCCAACGTCCTGACTTTC.

V is TRBV19 and J is TRBJ1-1, with D unclear. Germline V gene lookup returns CDR1 LNHDA and CDR2 SQIVND (reference sequence). The length of the CDR3 is 14 residues. The V and J ends lost 3 bases and 4 bases respectively, with 12 bases between them. The CDR3 here is CASSIYGEGTEAFF. For the CDR3, the DNA is TGTGCCAGTAGTATTTATGGGGAGGGCACTGAAGCTTTCTTT.